These T cell receptor beta chains were read from a single sample in a study of OX40 agonist ivuxolimab in advanced cancers. The repertoire was sequenced with immunoSEQ multiplex PCR; TCRdb's copy has only in-frame clones and lacks some. The table lists 30,000 or so clones, around 84% of them singletons, with about a fifth in the top ten. The material was CD4+ or CD8+ T cells sorted from blood, obtained in a trial of the OX40 agonist ivuxolimab. The receptor source for this set is an adult with an advanced solid tumor such as melanoma, head and neck, liver or kidney cancer. The CDR3 runs from the conserved cysteine through the conserved F or W. The order of the fields is D gene, V gene, clone size, J gene, CDR3 protein, CDR3 DNA. The D gene is left open where the match is weak. Clone size appears in some rows only: once, few, many, or a class for an expanded clone.

d_gene: -
v_gene: TRBV28
abundance: -
j_gene: TRBJ2-1
CDR3aa: CASSFFDPAWRGSYNEQFF
CDR3nt: TGTGCCAGCAGTTTTTTCGACCCCGCGTGGCGGGGTTCCTACAATGAGCAGTTCTTC

d_gene: -
v_gene: TRBV28
abundance: -
j_gene: TRBJ2-4
CDR3aa: CASSPLSKNIQYF
CDR3nt: TGTGCCAGCAGTCCACTTTCCAAAAACATTCAGTACTTC

d_gene: -
v_gene: TRBV13
abundance: -
j_gene: TRBJ1-1
CDR3aa: CASSLGMNTEAFF
CDR3nt: TGTGCCAGCAGCTTAGGTATGAACACTGAAGCTTTCTTT

d_gene: TRBD2
v_gene: TRBV27
abundance: -
j_gene: TRBJ2-5
CDR3aa: CASTSGTSGEMGRETQYF
CDR3nt: TGTGCCAGCACCTCCGGGACTAGCGGGGAGATGGGTAGAGAGACCCAGTACTTC

d_gene: -
v_gene: TRBV28
abundance: once
j_gene: TRBJ2-1
CDR3aa: CAPNEQFF
CDR3nt: TGTGCCCCCAATGAGCAGTTCTTC

d_gene: -
v_gene: TRBV20-1
abundance: -
j_gene: TRBJ1-1
CDR3aa: CSAADNTEAFF
CDR3nt: TGCAGTGCAGCGGACAACACTGAAGCTTTCTTT

d_gene: TRBD1
v_gene: TRBV6-1
abundance: -
j_gene: TRBJ1-2
CDR3aa: CASRPGQGINYGYTF
CDR3nt: TGTGCCAGCAGACCTGGACAGGGGATCAACTATGGCTACACCTTC

d_gene: TRBD2
v_gene: TRBV28
abundance: -
j_gene: TRBJ2-7
CDR3aa: CASSMIQAGLSSYEQYF
CDR3nt: TGTGCCAGCAGTATGATTCAAGCGGGATTAAGCTCCTACGAGCAGTACTTC

d_gene: TRBD1
v_gene: TRBV6-1
abundance: once
j_gene: TRBJ2-5
CDR3aa: CASSEWFDGPGGVETQYF
CDR3nt: TGTGCCAGCAGTGAATGGTTCGATGGACCAGGGGGCGTGGAGACCCAGTACTTC

d_gene: -
v_gene: TRBV4-3
abundance: -
j_gene: TRBJ2-7
CDR3aa: CASSQGTGHFYEQYF
CDR3nt: TGCGCCAGCAGCCAAGGAACAGGGCACTTCTACGAGCAGTACTTC